The next 9 T cell receptor beta chains were all read from a single sample in a study of breast tumors, draining lymph nodes, adjacent tissues (dated by TCRdb to between 2015 and 2016). The library came from multiplex PCR. Sequencing used an Illumina HiSeq 2000. TCRdb ran its own pipeline on the public reads, namely fastp trimming at Q25 and MiXCR clone calling, and kept in-frame beta chains. Each record represents a unique CDR3 protein, reported with the most common genes and DNA among its rows. The sample table lists some 170,000 distinct CDR3 sequences, about 30% of them with a count of one. The ten largest clones capture 3.8% of the sample. The lymph node samples were taken from the axillary draining lymph nodes of breast cancer patients. The sample consisted of axillary lymph node tissue. The origin of the receptors is a female donor with breast cancer. Some clones in this sample may be carry-over from other donors' samples.

This clonotype was seen at least ten times. V and J are TRBV18 and TRBJ1-6; a possible D gene is TRBD1 (5 bases). The ends were cut back, 3 bases at V and 7 bases at J, with 16 bases in the middle. Germline-derived CDR1 and CDR2 are KGHSH and LQKENI. CDR3 size: 16 residues. The CDR3 sequence is CASSPPGTGSNSPLHF. For the CDR3, the DNA is TGTGCCAGCTCACCCCCCGGGACGGGCTCCAATTCACCCCTCCACTTT. Supplemented by reference TRBV18 and TRBJ1-6, the full variable domain reads NAGVMQNPRHLVRRRGQEARLRCSPMKGHSHVYWYRQLPEEGLKFMVYLQKENIIDESGMPKERFSAEFPKEGPSILRIQQVVRGDSAAYFCASSPPGTGSNSPLHFGNGTRLTVT.

This clonotype appeared a few times. The chain combines TRBV6-5 with TRBJ1-5; D is perhaps TRBD1 (6 bases). The germline gives CDR1 MNHEY, CDR2 SVGAGI. V was pared by 2 bases and J by 2 bases, with 10 bases between. The CDR3 is 15 residues long. CDR3 protein: CASSYGGPGNQPQHF. As DNA, the CDR3 is TGTGCCAGCAGTTACGGGGGGCCGGGCAATCAGCCCCAGCATTTT.

This clonotype has more than one count but fewer than ten. This may come from a read error, since a much larger clone is one base off. The chain is built from TRBV9 and TRBJ2-1; D is possibly TRBD1 (6 bases). CDR1 and CDR2 (germline): SGDLS, YYNGEE. The CDR3 runs to 14 residues. CDR3 DNA: TGTGCCAGCAGCGTAGACAGGGTCTACAATGAGCAGTCCTTC. Translated, it gives CASSVDRVYNEQSF.

This clonotype was detected ten times or more. J is TRBJ2-7 and V is TRBV30; possibly TRBD2 for D (5 bases). CDR3 length: 14 residues. The V and J ends lost 0 bases and 0 bases respectively, with 9 bases between them. Per the germline V gene, CDR1 is GTSNPN and CDR2 is SVGIG (reference sequence). CDR3 coding DNA: TGTGCCTGGAGTGTACTAGAGAGCTCCTACGAGCAGTACTTC. Protein product: CAWSVLESSYEQYF. The complete variable domain, with remaining parts taken from reference TRBV30 and TRBJ2-7, reads SQTIHQWPATLVQPVGSPLSLECTVEGTSNPNLYWYRQAAGRGLQLLFYSVGIGQISSEVPQNLSASRPQDRQFILSSKKLLLSDSGFYLCAWSVLESSYEQYFGPGTRLTVT.

This clonotype was observed at least ten times. The V call is TRBV27, the J call TRBJ2-7; D unresolved. Germline CDR1 and CDR2: MNHEY and SMNVEV (reference sequence). The CDR3 loop spans 14 amino acids. V was shortened by 0 bases and J by 5 bases, with 11 bases between the two germline ends. The CDR3 loop is CASSLSVGADEQYF. The CDR3 nucleotides are TGTGCCAGCAGTTTATCGGTGGGCGCCGACGAGCAGTACTTC.

This clonotype was seen ten or more times. The chain employs TRBV5-4 and TRBJ2-7; TRBD1 is a possible D gene (6 bases). V was trimmed by 4 bases and J by 0 bases, leaving 14 bases between them. The CDR3 totals 15 residues. From germline, CDR1 is SGHNT and CDR2 YYREEE (reference sequence). The CDR3 protein is CASSPRDTGSYEQYF. Written as DNA, the CDR3 is TGTGCCAGCAGCCCCCGGGACACCGGCTCCTACGAGCAGTACTTC.

This clonotype was recorded at least ten times. V gene TRBV30 combines with J gene TRBJ1-2, with 12 bases fitting TRBD1. The V gene's germline CDR1 is GTSNPN and CDR2 SVGIG (reference sequence). V shed 5 bases, J shed 8 bases, and the junction held 9 bases outside the gene matches. The CDR3 extends over 14 amino acids. DNA of the CDR3: TGTGCCTGGGGCCGGGACAGGGGGCCTTGGGGCTACACCTTC. It codes for CAWGRDRGPWGYTF.

With respect to this clonotype: No conserved phenylalanine or tryptophan ends this CDR3, so it is likely a read error. The gene calls are TRBV30 and TRBJ1-2; D ambiguous. Trimming cost V 2 bases and J 5 bases, with 6 bases left between them. The germline gives CDR1 GTSNPN, CDR2 SVGIG (reference sequence). CDR3 length equals 11 residues. The CDR3 spells CAWSRVYGYTS. In DNA form, the CDR3 reads TGTGCCTGGAGTAGGGTTTATGGCTACACCTCC.

In this sample, this clonotype turned up many times. V gene TRBV30 combines with J gene TRBJ2-7; 7 nucleotides agree with TRBD2. With V trimmed by 8 bases and J by 2 bases, 12 bases remained unmatched. The CDR3 covers 14 residues. Germline CDR1 is GTSNPN and CDR2 is SVGIG (reference sequence). The CDR3 loop reads CAGHRLADPYEQYF. The CDR3 DNA sequence: TGTGCCGGACACCGGCTAGCGGACCCCTACGAGCAGTACTTC.